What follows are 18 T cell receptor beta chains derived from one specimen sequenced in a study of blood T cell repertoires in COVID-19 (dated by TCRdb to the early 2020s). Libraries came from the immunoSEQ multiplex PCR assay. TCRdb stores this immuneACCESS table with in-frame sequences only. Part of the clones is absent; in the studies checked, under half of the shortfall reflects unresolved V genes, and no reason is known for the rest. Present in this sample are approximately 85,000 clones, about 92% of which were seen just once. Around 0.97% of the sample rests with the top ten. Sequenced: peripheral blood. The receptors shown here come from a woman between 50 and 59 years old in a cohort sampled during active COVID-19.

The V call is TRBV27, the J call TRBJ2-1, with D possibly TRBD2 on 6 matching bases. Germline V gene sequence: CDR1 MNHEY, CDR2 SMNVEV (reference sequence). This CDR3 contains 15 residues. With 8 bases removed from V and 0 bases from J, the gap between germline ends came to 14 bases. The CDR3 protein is CASGGLQSSYNEQFF. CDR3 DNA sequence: TGTGCCAGCGGGGGACTCCAAAGCTCCTACAATGAGCAGTTCTTC.

CDR3 residues: CASSPPGGTYNSPLHF. The DNA of the CDR3 is TGTGCCAGCTCACCACCGGGGGGAACCTATAATTCACCCCTCCACTTT. The chain links TRBV18 to TRBJ1-6; weak D call: TRBD1 (5 bases). Germline CDR1 and CDR2: KGHSH and LQKENI. The CDR3 extends over 16 amino acids. Trimming took off 0 bases at V and 2 bases at J, with 8 bases between the two ends.

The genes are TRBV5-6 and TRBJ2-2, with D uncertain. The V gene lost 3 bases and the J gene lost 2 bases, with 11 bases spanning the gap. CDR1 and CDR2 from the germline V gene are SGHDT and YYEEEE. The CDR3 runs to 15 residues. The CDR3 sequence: CASSYATPNTGELFF. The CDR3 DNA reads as TGTGCCAGCAGCTACGCGACACCTAACACCGGGGAGCTGTTTTTT. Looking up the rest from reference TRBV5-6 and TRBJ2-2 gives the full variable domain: DAGVTQSPTHLIKTRGQQVTLRCSPKSGHDTVSWYQQALGQGPQFIFQYYEEEERQRGNFPDRFSGHQFPNYSSELNVNALLLGDSALYLCASSYATPNTGELFFGEGSRLTVL.

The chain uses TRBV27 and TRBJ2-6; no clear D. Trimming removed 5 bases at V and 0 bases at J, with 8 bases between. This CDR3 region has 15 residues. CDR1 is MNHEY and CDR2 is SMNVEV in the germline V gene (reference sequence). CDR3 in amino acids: CASSTISSGANVLTF. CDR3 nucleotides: TGTGCCAGCAGTACTATAAGCTCTGGGGCCAACGTCCTGACTTTC.

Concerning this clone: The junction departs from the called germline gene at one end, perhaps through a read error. For the CDR3, the DNA is TGCGTCACAGGGTTTAATGAAAAACTGTTTTTT. As protein: CVTGFNEKLFF. This chain uses TRBV27 with TRBJ1-4; TRBD1 is a possible D gene (6 bases). The germline V gene encodes CDR1 MNHEY and CDR2 SMNVEV (reference sequence). The CDR3 length is 11 residues. Complete variable domain (other parts from reference TRBV27 and TRBJ1-4): EAQVTQNPRYLITVTGKKLTVTCSQNMNHEYMSWYRQDPGLGLRQIYYSMNVEVTDKGDVPEGYKVSRKEKRNFPLILESPSPNQTSLYFCVTGFNEKLFFGSGTQLSVL.

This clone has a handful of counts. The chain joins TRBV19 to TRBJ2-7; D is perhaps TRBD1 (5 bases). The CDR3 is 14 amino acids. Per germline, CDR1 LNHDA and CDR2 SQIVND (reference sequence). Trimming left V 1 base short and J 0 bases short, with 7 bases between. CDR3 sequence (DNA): TGTGCCAGTAGTATAGGACAGAGCTCCTACGAGCAGTACTTC. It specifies CASSIGQSSYEQYF. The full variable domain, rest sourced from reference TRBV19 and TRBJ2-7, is DGGITQSPKYLFRKEGQNVTLSCEQNLNHDAMYWYRQDPGQGLRLIYYSQIVNDFQKGDIAEGYSVSREKKESFPLTVTSAQKNPTAFYLCASSIGQSSYEQYFGPGTRLTVT.

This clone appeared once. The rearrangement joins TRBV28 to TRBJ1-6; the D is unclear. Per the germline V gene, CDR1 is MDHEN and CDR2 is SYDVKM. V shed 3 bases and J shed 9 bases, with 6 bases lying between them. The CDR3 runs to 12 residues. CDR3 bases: TGTGCCAGCAGTTTCCTGAGTTCACCCCTCCACTTT. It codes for CASSFLSSPLHF. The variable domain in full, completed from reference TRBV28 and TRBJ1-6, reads DVKVTQSSRYLVKRTGEKVFLECVQDMDHENMFWYRQDPGLGLRLIYFSYDVKMKEKGDIPEGYSVSREKKERFSLILESASTNQTSMYLCASSFLSSPLHFGNGTRLTVT.

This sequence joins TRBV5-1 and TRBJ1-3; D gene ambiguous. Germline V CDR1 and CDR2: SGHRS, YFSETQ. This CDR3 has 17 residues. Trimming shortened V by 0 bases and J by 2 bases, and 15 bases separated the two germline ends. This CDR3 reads CASSLAPGGSAGNTIYF. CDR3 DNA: TGCGCCAGCAGCTTGGCCCCCGGAGGATCCGCTGGAAACACCATATATTTT.

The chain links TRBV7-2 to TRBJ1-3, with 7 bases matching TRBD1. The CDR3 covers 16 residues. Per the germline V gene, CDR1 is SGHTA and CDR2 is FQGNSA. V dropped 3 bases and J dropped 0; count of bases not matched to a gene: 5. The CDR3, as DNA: TGTGCCAGCAGCTTGACAGGGCCAGACTCTGGAAACACCATATATTTT. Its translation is CASSLTGPDSGNTIYF.

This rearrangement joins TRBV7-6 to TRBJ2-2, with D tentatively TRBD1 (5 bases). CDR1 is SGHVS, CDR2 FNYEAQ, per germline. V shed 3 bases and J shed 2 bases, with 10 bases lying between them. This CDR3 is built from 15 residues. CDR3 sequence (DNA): TGTGCCAGCAGCTTCGGACAATCAAACACCGGGGAGCTGTTTTTT. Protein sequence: CASSFGQSNTGELFF.

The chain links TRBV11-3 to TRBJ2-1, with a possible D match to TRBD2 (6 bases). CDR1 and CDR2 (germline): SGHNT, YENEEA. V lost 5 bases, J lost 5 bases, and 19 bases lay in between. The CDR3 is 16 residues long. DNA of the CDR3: TGTGCCAGCAGCCCTGGGAGGCTAGCGAATAACAATGAGCAGTTCTTC. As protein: CASSPGRLANNNEQFF.

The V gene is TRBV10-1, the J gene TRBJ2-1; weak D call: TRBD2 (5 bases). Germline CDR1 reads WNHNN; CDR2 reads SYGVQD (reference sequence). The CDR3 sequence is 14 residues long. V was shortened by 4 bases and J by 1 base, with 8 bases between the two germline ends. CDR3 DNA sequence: TGCGCCAGCAGTGGAGGGAGTTCCTACAATGAGCAGTTCTTC. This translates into CASSGGSSYNEQFF.

CDR3 protein: CATSRVLAGGSYEQYF. Here the CDR3 DNA reads TGTGCCACCAGCAGAGTCTTAGCGGGAGGTTCCTACGAGCAGTACTTC. V gene TRBV15 combines with J gene TRBJ2-7; TRBD2 aligns across 10 bases. This CDR3 is built from 16 residues. The V segment lost 1 base and the J segment 1 base; nucleotides outside the gene matches: 4. CDR1 LNHNV and CDR2 YYDKDF come from the germline V gene (reference sequence). Full variable domain (missing parts from reference TRBV15 and TRBJ2-7): DAMVIQNPRYQVTQFGKPVTLSCSQTLNHNVMYWYQQKSSQAPKLLFHYYDKDFNNEADTPDNFQSRRPNTSFCFLDIRSPGLGDTAMYLCATSRVLAGGSYEQYFGPGTRLTVT.

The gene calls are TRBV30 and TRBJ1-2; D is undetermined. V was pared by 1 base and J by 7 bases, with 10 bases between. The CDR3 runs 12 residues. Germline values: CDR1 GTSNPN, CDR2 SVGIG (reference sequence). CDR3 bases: TGTGCCTGGAGTGGGGCTTACAGTGGCTACACCTTC. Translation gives CAWSGAYSGYTF.

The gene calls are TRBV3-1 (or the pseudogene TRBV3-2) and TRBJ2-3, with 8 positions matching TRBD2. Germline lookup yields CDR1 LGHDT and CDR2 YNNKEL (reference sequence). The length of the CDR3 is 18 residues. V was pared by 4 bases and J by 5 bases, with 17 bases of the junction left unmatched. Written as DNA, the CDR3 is TGTGCCAGCAGCCCAAGGGGGAGCGGGGGTTTTCCGGGAGATACGCAGTATTTT. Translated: CASSPRGSGGFPGDTQYF.

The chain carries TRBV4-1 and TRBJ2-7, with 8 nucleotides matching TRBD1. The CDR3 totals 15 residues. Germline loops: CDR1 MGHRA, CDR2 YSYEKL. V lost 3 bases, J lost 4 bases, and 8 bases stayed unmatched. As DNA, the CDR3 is TGCGCCAGCAGCCAGGGGACAGGTCCAGTTTACGAGCAGTACTTC. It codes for CASSQGTGPVYEQYF.

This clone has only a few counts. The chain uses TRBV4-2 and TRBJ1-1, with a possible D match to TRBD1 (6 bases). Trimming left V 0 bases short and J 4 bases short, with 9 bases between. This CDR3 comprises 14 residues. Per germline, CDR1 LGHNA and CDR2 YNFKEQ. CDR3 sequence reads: CASSQDQGGTEAFF. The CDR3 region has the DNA TGTGCCAGCAGCCAAGATCAAGGGGGCACTGAAGCTTTCTTT.

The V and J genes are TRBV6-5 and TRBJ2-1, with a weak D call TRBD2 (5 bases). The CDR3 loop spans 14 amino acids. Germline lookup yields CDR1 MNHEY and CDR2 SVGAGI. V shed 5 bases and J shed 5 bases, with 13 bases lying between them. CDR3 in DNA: TGTGCCAGCAGTACCAGACTAAGGGACAATGAGCAGTTCTTC. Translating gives CASSTRLRDNEQFF.